This T cell receptor (beta chain) appears in the sequencing data of a study of blood T cell repertoires in COVID-19. As for the study in general: T cells, B-cell-depleted T cells, or PBMCs supplied cDNA or gDNA.

Per the authors' pipeline: Cell counts per sample came from amplifying reference gene primers. Repertoires were generated with immunoSEQ multiplex PCR, while TCRdb's copy carries only in-frame clones and drops some. V and J calls and clone size are given by that table; D and trimming were obtained from the DNA. This table has around 300,000 clones, roughly 88% appearing once. Cohort 3 donors counted as recovered after two negative PCRs, clearance, or resolved symptoms. This CDR3 region has 14 residues. Trimming cost V 5 bases and J 4 bases, with 11 bases left between them. Germline CDR1 reads MNHEY; CDR2 reads SMNVEV (reference sequence).

J is TRBJ2-2 and V is TRBV27; a possible D gene is TRBD1 (6 bases). Sequencing input: PBMCs or T cells enriched from blood (not recorded which). This TCR came from a woman in her twenties or thirties who had recovered from COVID-19. In DNA form, the CDR3 reads TGTGCCAGCAGTATTGGGACAACCACCGGGGAGCTGTTTTTT. Translation: CASSIGTTTGELFF.